In this sample, the clone carrying this T cell receptor beta chain turned up many times. Its cognate antigen is unknown. Trimming at V came to 3 bases and at J to 8 bases, leaving 3 bases not matched to a gene. The CDR3 is made up of 15 amino acids. RNA transcripts were the source from which TCR beta CDR3 regions were amplified. The authors performed first-round RT-PCR with HTBI primers and then a second-round multiplex PCR. MiXCR was run by TCRdb on the multiplex PCR reads, yielding one entry per CDR3 protein. The repertoire holds hundreds of thousands of distinct CDR3 sequences, with roughly 21% as singletons. The entry originates in a study of Graves' ophthalmopathy and Graves' hyperthyroidism. The study's findings and limits: Appearing in blood as well were most expanded thyroid clonotypes above 0.001 frequency.

J is TRBJ1-6 and V is TRBV12-3 or TRBV12-4, with TRBD1 matching 11 bases. The clonotype originates from a woman under 30 with stable Graves' hyperthyroidism. The sample taken for sequencing was peripheral blood. DNA of the CDR3: TGTGCCAGCAGTTTGGGGGGACAGGGGGATTCACCCCTCCACTTT. The encoded protein is CASSLGGQGDSPLHF.